These T cell receptor beta chains were read from a single sample in a study of blood T cells in healthy people across ages. Each CDR3 protein gets one entry after TCRdb re-called the 5' RACE reads with MiXCR. Here the sample spans fewer than 2 million distinct CDR3 sequences, roughly two fifths being singletons. The specimen was blood. Source of these receptors: a human donor in good health. Each CDR3 is given with its conserved first and last residue. D genes are given only for firm matches. Expanded clones are given a class, and other clones once, few, many or no size at all.

size | J | V | D | CDR3 | DNA
NA | TRBJ2-7 | TRBV7-6 | TRBD1 | CASSPWDSSDVYEQYF | TGTGCCAGCAGCCCGTGGGACAGCTCGGACGTCTACGAGCAGTACTTC
NA | TRBJ2-7 | TRBV12-3/TRBV12-4 | NA | CASSFLLSGEEQYF | TGTGCCAGCAGCTTTTTATTGTCAGGGGAAGAGCAGTACTTC
NA | TRBJ1-1 | TRBV14 | NA | CASSHRDEAFF | TGTGCCAGCAGCCACAGGGATGAAGCTTTCTTT
NA | TRBJ1-1 | TRBV20-1 | TRBD1 | CSARDFRRGQTEAFF | TGCAGTGCTAGAGATTTCAGGAGGGGGCAAACTGAAGCTTTCTTT
NA | TRBJ1-1 | TRBV5-5 | NA | CASSYGLWGLHMNTEAFF | TGTGCCAGCAGCTATGGTCTTTGGGGATTACACATGAACACTGAAGCTTTCTTT
NA | TRBJ2-1 | TRBV7-3 | TRBD1 | CASSLVGDRDRHEQFF | TGTGCCAGCAGCTTGGTCGGGGACAGGGACCGGCATGAGCAGTTCTTC
NA | TRBJ1-5 | TRBV7-2 | NA | CASKRWGREGQPQHF | TGTGCCAGCAAAAGATGGGGGAGGGAAGGTCAGCCCCAGCATTTT
few | TRBJ1-1 | TRBV29-1 | NA | CSVEVQQNTEAFF | TGCAGCGTTGAAGTTCAACAGAACACTGAAGCTTTCTTT
NA | TRBJ1-2 | TRBV5-1 | TRBD1 | CASSLVSGQGGGYTF | TGCGCCAGCAGCTTGGTCTCGGGACAGGGGGGCGGCTACACCTTC
NA | TRBJ1-4 | TRBV6-5 | NA | CASRPHGGENEKLFF | TGTGCCAGCAGACCCCACGGGGGCGAGAATGAAAAACTGTTTTTT
NA | TRBJ1-2 | TRBV5-1 | NA | CASSFRFGGPSYGYTF | TGCGCCAGCAGCTTTCGATTCGGGGGACCGTCCTATGGCTACACCTTC
few | TRBJ1-6 | TRBV10-3 | NA | CAISEATRGPEAIYNSPLHF | TGTGCCATCAGTGAGGCCACCAGGGGCCCCGAAGCCATTTATAATTCACCCCTCCACTTT
NA | TRBJ2-5 | TRBV5-1 | TRBD1 | CASSLDRGAIQETQYF | TGCGCCAGCAGCTTGGACAGGGGGGCGATCCAAGAGACCCAGTACTTC
few | TRBJ2-5 | TRBV15 | TRBD1 | CATSLFLGGAETQYF | TGTGCCACCAGCTTGTTTTTAGGGGGCGCAGAGACCCAGTACTTC
NA | TRBJ2-1 | TRBV7-9 | NA | CASSVGGDNEQFF | TGTGCCAGCAGCGTCGGCGGGGACAATGAGCAGTTCTTC
NA | TRBJ2-4 | TRBV4-2 | NA | CASSPRTILAKNIQYF | TGTGCCAGCAGCCCCCGGACTATCTTAGCCAAAAACATTCAGTACTTC
NA | TRBJ1-1 | TRBV5-6 | NA | CASSRVGGAGTEAFF | TGTGCCAGCAGCCGAGTGGGTGGGGCGGGGACTGAAGCTTTCTTT
many | TRBJ2-7 | TRBV3-1 | NA | CASSQVGGEQYF | TGCGCCAGCAGCCAAGTTGGGGGCGAGCAGTACTTC
few | TRBJ1-2 | TRBV24-1 | NA | CATSEHGGSGYTF | TGTGCCACCAGTGAGCATGGGGGGAGCGGCTACACCTTC
few | TRBJ2-7 | TRBV9 | TRBD2 | CASSVDGTSGGSHEQYF | TGTGCCAGCAGCGTAGATGGGACTAGCGGGGGGTCGCACGAGCAGTACTTC
NA | TRBJ1-2 | TRBV28 | NA | CASSYPTGAYGYTF | TGTGCCAGCAGTTACCCCACGGGGGCGTATGGCTACACCTTC
NA | TRBJ2-7 | TRBV7-2 | NA | CASSSGLHYAYEQYF | TGTGCCAGCAGCTCGGGACTCCACTACGCCTACGAGCAGTACTTC
NA | TRBJ1-5 | TRBV28 | NA | CASRNRGPSQPQHF | TGTGCCAGCAGAAACCGGGGACCGTCTCAGCCCCAGCATTTT
NA | TRBJ1-1 | TRBV18 | NA | CASSPPGTERAFF | TGTGCCAGCTCACCACCGGGAACAGAAAGGGCTTTCTTT
NA | TRBJ2-1 | TRBV12-3/TRBV12-4 | NA | CASSPSFLHNEQFF | TGTGCCAGCAGCCCTTCCTTCCTACACAATGAGCAGTTCTTC
NA | TRBJ2-5 | TRBV4-2 | NA | CASSQEGPGKEYF | TGTGCCAGCAGCCAAGAAGGGCCAGGGAAGGAGTACTTC
NA | TRBJ2-7 | TRBV21-1 | NA | CASSVTGPTSYEQYF | TGTGCCAGCAGCGTTACAGGTCCTACTTCCTACGAGCAGTACTTC
NA | TRBJ1-2 | TRBV27 | NA | CASSPLQNPYGRNYGYTF | TGTGCCAGCAGTCCTTTGCAGAATCCTTACGGGCGGAACTATGGCTACACCTTC
NA | TRBJ2-3 | TRBV29-1 | NA | CSVGGGEQGSTDTQYF | TGCAGCGTTGGAGGTGGTGAGCAAGGGTCGACAGATACGCAGTATTTT
NA | TRBJ2-5 | TRBV12-3/TRBV12-4 | TRBD2 | CASSELAGTIRWYQETQYF | TGTGCCAGCAGCGAACTAGCGGGGACTATCCGCTGGTACCAAGAGACCCAGTACTTC
NA | TRBJ2-7 | TRBV20-1 | NA | CSAKDRLYEQYF | TGCAGTGCAAAGGACAGACTTTACGAGCAGTACTTC
NA | TRBJ2-7 | TRBV12-3/TRBV12-4 | TRBD1 | CASSFLGQGRLYEQYF | TGTGCCAGCAGTTTTCTGGGACAGGGGAGATTGTACGAGCAGTACTTC
NA | TRBJ2-7 | TRBV6-5 | TRBD1 | CASSTSRDRGSYEQYF | TGTGCCAGCAGTACCTCCCGCGACAGGGGATCTTACGAGCAGTACTTC
many | TRBJ2-1 | TRBV20-1 | TRBD2 | CSAKTSGEWNEQFF | TGCAGTGCTAAAACTAGCGGGGAGTGGAATGAGCAGTTCTTC
few | TRBJ2-3 | TRBV6-6 | NA | CASSYGGVGADTQYF | TGTGCCAGCAGTTACGGCGGGGTCGGCGCAGATACGCAGTATTTT
many | TRBJ2-2 | TRBV12-3/TRBV12-4 | TRBD2 | CASSPSGGVRTGELFF | TGTGCCAGCAGTCCAAGCGGGGGGGTTCGCACCGGGGAGCTGTTTTTT
NA | TRBJ1-2 | TRBV20-1 | TRBD1 | CSARGQTGDKDTF | TGCAGTGCTAGGGGTCAGACAGGGGATAAGGACACCTTC
few | TRBJ1-2 | TRBV6-5 | NA | CASSYNVGRRVYGYTF | TGTGCCAGCAGTTACAATGTAGGCAGAAGAGTATATGGCTACACCTTC
NA | TRBJ2-7 | TRBV29-1 | TRBD2 | CSVEAERGWNEQYF | TGCAGCGTTGAAGCCGAGCGGGGTTGGAATGAGCAGTACTTC
NA | TRBJ1-5 | TRBV12-3/TRBV12-4 | NA | CASTPRGGLGSGQPQHF | TGTGCCAGCACCCCACGGGGGGGATTAGGGAGTGGCCAGCCCCAGCATTTT
few | TRBJ2-1 | TRBV7-2 | NA | CASSLRAGSHYNEQFF | TGTGCCAGCAGCTTAAGGGCGGGGTCTCACTACAATGAGCAGTTCTTC
NA | TRBJ1-2 | TRBV2 | TRBD1 | CASSALGTEAYGYTF | TGTGCCAGCAGTGCACTCGGGACAGAGGCTTATGGCTACACCTTC
many | TRBJ2-1 | TRBV29-1 | TRBD2 | CSERLAGGSYNEQFF | TGCAGCGAACGACTAGCGGGGGGTTCCTACAATGAGCAGTTCTTC
NA | TRBJ2-7 | TRBV20-1 | TRBD2 | CSARDPGEGRTYEQYF | TGCAGTGCTAGAGATCCCGGGGAGGGACGGACCTACGAGCAGTACTTC
NA | TRBJ2-7 | TRBV19 | TRBD1 | CASSTRQGFAYEQYF | TGTGCCAGTAGTACCCGACAGGGGTTCGCCTACGAGCAGTACTTC
NA | TRBJ2-6 | TRBV6-2/TRBV6-3 | NA | CASSNSVGVNVLTF | TGTGCCAGCAGCAACTCAGTGGGGGTCAACGTCCTGACTTTC
NA | TRBJ2-3 | TRBV20-1 | TRBD2 | CSPTSGALDTQYF | TGCAGTCCGACTAGCGGGGCTTTAGATACGCAGTATTTT
few | TRBJ1-4 | TRBV9 | NA | CASSRRGEFKEKLFF | TGTGCCAGCAGCCGCAGAGGGGAGTTCAAGGAAAAACTGTTTTTT
NA | TRBJ2-3 | TRBV7-2 | NA | CASSEGGSPPDTQYF | TGTGCCAGCAGCGAGGGGGGTTCCCCTCCAGATACGCAGTATTTT
NA | TRBJ2-1 | TRBV7-2 | NA | CASSSYGGGTQETQFF | TGTGCCAGCAGCTCCTATGGTGGCGGGACTCAAGAGACCCAGTTCTTC
few | TRBJ2-7 | TRBV4-1 | NA | CASSHTGKSYEQYF | TGCGCCAGCAGCCATACAGGGAAATCCTACGAGCAGTACTTC
NA | TRBJ2-3 | TRBV20-1 | TRBD2 | CSANGLAGGTDTQYF | TGCAGTGCCAACGGCCTAGCGGGGGGCACAGATACGCAGTATTTT
few | TRBJ2-7 | TRBV12-3/TRBV12-4 | TRBD1 | CASSGTGGFYEQYF | TGTGCCAGCAGCGGGACAGGGGGATTCTACGAGCAGTACTTC
NA | TRBJ1-6 | TRBV6-6 | NA | CASGPNSPLHF | TGTGCCAGCGGTCCCAATTCACCCCTCCACTTT
NA | TRBJ2-7 | TRBV3-1 | TRBD1 | CASSHIPGQGIHEQYF | TGTGCCAGCAGCCACATCCCGGGACAGGGAATTCACGAGCAGTACTTC
few | TRBJ2-1 | TRBV7-2 | TRBD2 | CASSSQTSGVINEQFF | TGTGCCAGCAGCTCCCAAACTAGCGGGGTAATCAATGAGCAGTTCTTC
NA | TRBJ2-2 | TRBV5-1 | TRBD1 | CASSRNRDRATGELFF | TGCGCCAGCAGCAGAAACCGGGACAGGGCAACCGGGGAGCTGTTTTTT
NA | TRBJ1-5 | TRBV12-3/TRBV12-4 | NA | CASASRVRGQPQHF | TGTGCCAGCGCCTCCAGGGTTCGCGGTCAGCCCCAGCATTTT